This T cell receptor (beta chain) was recorded in a study of T cell responses to AZD1222 COVID-19 vaccine. Regarding the study as a whole: Spike-spanning, vaccine-associated CD4 TCRs were dominant at 160-218 and 743-854.

This clone has just a few counts. Its antigen is unidentified. Trimming cost V 5 bases and J 6 bases; bases outside gene matches: 4. The length of the CDR3 is 15 residues. From germline, CDR1 is SGHTA and CDR2 FQGTGA. TCRdb keeps only in-frame clones here, not all; method: immunoSEQ multiplex PCR. Here the sample spans 65,000 to 85,000 clones, approximately 83% being singletons. The source is an adult who received the AZD1222 COVID-19 vaccine. The source was peripheral blood, collected 28 days after the second AZD1222 dose. The V call is TRBV7-3, the J call TRBJ2-1, with 13 nucleotides matching TRBD2. Written as DNA, the CDR3 is TGTGCCAGCAGCATCGGACTAGCGGGGGCCAATGAGCAGTTCTTC. Encoded protein: CASSIGLAGANEQFF. The whole variable domain, remainder taken from reference TRBV7-3 and TRBJ2-1, is GAGVSQTPSNKVTEKGKYVELRCDPISGHTALYWYRQSLGQGPEFLIYFQGTGAADDSGLPNDRFFAVRPEGSVSTLKIQRTERGDSAVYLCASSIGLAGANEQFFGPGTRLTVL.